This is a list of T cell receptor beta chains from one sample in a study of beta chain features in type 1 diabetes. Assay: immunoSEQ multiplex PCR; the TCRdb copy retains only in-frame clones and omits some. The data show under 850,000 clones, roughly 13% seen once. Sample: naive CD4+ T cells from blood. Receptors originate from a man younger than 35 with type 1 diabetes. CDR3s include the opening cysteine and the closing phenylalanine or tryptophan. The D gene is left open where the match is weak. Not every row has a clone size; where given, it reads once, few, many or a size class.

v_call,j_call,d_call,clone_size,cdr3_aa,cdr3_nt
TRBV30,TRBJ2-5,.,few,CAWSFARVTQETQYF,TGTGCCTGGAGTTTTGCCAGAGTTACCCAAGAGACCCAGTACTTC
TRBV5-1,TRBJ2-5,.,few,CASSLAQGGRETQYF,TGCGCCAGCAGCTTGGCCCAGGGGGGACGAGAGACCCAGTACTTC
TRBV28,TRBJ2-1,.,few,CASSLETSEQFF,TGTGCCAGCAGTTTAGAGACGAGTGAGCAGTTCTTC
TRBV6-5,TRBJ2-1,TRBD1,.,CASSYTYRGTRNEQFF,TGTGCCAGCAGTTACACATACAGGGGGACGAGGAATGAGCAGTTCTTC
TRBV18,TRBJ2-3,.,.,CASSPVGLTDTQYF,TGTGCCAGCTCACCGGTTGGCCTCACGGATACGCAGTATTTT
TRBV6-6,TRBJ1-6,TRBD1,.,CASSQGQGSYNSPLHF,TGTGCCAGCAGTCAGGGACAGGGGTCCTATAATTCACCCCTCCACTTT
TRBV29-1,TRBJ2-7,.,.,CSVEAPRQGFSYEQYF,TGCAGCGTTGAAGCCCCCAGGCAGGGGTTCTCCTACGAGCAGTACTTC
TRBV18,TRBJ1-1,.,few,CASSDGTNTEAFF,TGTGCCAGCTCCGACGGAACGAACACTGAAGCTTTCTTT
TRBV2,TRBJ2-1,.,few,CASNLAHNEQFF,TGTGCCAGCAATCTCGCGCACAATGAGCAGTTCTTC
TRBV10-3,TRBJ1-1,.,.,CAIRREPNTEAFF,TGTGCCATCAGGAGGGAACCGAACACTGAAGCTTTCTTT
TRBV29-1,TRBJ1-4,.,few,CSAQDGANEKLFF,TGCAGCGCCCAGGATGGGGCTAATGAAAAACTGTTTTTT
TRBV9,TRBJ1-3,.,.,CASSVGTGYSGNTIYF,TGTGCCAGCAGCGTAGGAACAGGCTACTCTGGAAACACCATATATTTT
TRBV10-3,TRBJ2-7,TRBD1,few,CAISEGQGGEQYF,TGTGCCATCAGTGAGGGACAGGGGGGCGAGCAGTACTTC
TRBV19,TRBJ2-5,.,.,CASLDRTQETQYF,TGTGCCAGTCTTGACAGAACCCAAGAGACCCAGTACTTC
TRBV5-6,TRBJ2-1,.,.,CASSLTGEQFF,TGTGCCAGCAGCTTGACAGGGGAGCAGTTCTTC
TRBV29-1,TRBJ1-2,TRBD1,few,CSVVEQGVGGYTF,TGCAGCGTTGTAGAACAGGGGGTCGGTGGCTACACCTTC
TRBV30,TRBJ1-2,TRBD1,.,CAWSAGTERGYTF,TGTGCCTGGAGTGCCGGGACAGAAAGAGGCTACACCTTC
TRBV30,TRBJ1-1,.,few,CAWTVMNTEAFF,TGTGCCTGGACGGTTATGAACACTGAAGCTTTCTTT
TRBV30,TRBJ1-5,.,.,CAWSPGDHQPQHF,TGTGCCTGGAGTCCTGGGGACCATCAGCCCCAGCATTTT
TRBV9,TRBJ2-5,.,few,CASSVGWGQGLQETQYF,TGTGCCAGCAGCGTAGGCTGGGGCCAGGGGCTTCAAGAGACCCAGTACTTC
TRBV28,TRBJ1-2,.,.,CASSTGGYGYTF,TGTGCCAGCAGTACCGGGGGCTATGGCTACACCTTC
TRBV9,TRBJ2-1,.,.,CASSTRAGGSYNEQFF,TGTGCCAGCAGCACCCGAGCCGGCGGCTCCTACAATGAGCAGTTCTTC
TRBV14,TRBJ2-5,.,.,CASSQDSGQGETQYF,TGTGCCAGCAGCCAAGATTCGGGGCAGGGAGAGACCCAGTACTTC
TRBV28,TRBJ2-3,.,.,CASSLSGGSGGITDTQYF,TGTGCCAGCAGTTTATCAGGGGGATCCGGGGGAATCACAGATACGCAGTATTTT
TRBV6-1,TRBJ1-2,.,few,CATSTGLYGYTF,TGTGCCACGTCTACAGGGCTCTATGGCTACACCTTC
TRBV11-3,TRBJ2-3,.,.,CASSPGLGDTQYF,TGTGCCAGCAGCCCGGGCCTAGGGGATACGCAGTATTTT